This T cell receptor beta chain came from a study of T cell responses to AZD1222 COVID-19 vaccine. Details on this clone: Antigen specificity is unknown.

The V and J ends lost 1 base and 5 bases, in that order; junction bases with no gene match: 5. The germline V gene encodes CDR1 SGHNT and CDR2 YYREEE (reference sequence). This CDR3 is 15 amino acids long. The repertoire was sequenced with immunoSEQ multiplex PCR; TCRdb's copy has only in-frame clones and lacks some. The sample includes 84,000 or so clones, 70% to 90% of them seen just once. Study results and limitations: No day 14 peak samples; only post-peak repertoires were characterized. Nearly half of the spike-specific TCRs reportedly recognize variant regions that carry no mutations. A mostly white British donor set with more females was recruited, and clonal diversity was possibly underestimated. Elevations in Spike-specific TCR breadth and depth followed administration of two AZD1222 doses.

V usage is TRBV5-4 and J usage is TRBJ2-7, with 11 bases aligning to TRBD2. This receptor was identified in an adult in good health. The input for sequencing was peripheral blood, taken on day 0 of AZD1222 vaccination. Here the CDR3 reads CASSLQLAGADEQYF. As DNA, the CDR3 is TGTGCCAGCAGCTTGCAACTAGCGGGAGCCGACGAGCAGTACTTC.